Only one count was recorded for the clone carrying this TCR beta chain. Antigen specificity is unknown. These data come from a study of cytomegalovirus exposure and HLA in healthy donors. Repertoires were generated with immunoSEQ multiplex PCR, while TCRdb's copy carries only in-frame clones and drops some. The sample includes 100,000 or so clones, around 88% seen only once; the top ten take around 3.9%. Germline V lookup: CDR1 SGHAT, CDR2 FQDESV (reference sequence). The CDR3 extends over 14 amino acids. V gave up 3 bases and J gave up 1 base, with 9 bases separating them. These donors were members of the roughly 120-subject validation cohort, a group separate from the roughly 670-subject first cohort. Study observations and caveats: The authors listed over 150 TCR beta chains as cytomegalovirus-associated. The study found most TCR sequences rare, yet found some public TCRs in many donors. It was reported that the classifier diagnosed cytomegalovirus status with high specificity and sensitivity in both the original and validation cohorts.

The sample was PBMCs. The rearrangement links TRBV11-1 to TRBJ1-1; a weak D match, TRBD1 (5 bases). The clonotype comes from a woman aged 25 to 45 in good health and CMV-seronegative. The CDR3 loop is CASSFAQGNTEAFF. The CDR3 DNA sequence: TGTGCCAGCAGCTTCGCCCAGGGGAACACTGAAGCTTTCTTT.